This TCR beta chain comes out of a study of blood T cell repertoires in COVID-19. Study background: Acute and convalescent COVID-19 samples came from the United States, Italy and Spain. PBMCs, B-cell-depleted T cells, or T cells provided the cDNA or gDNA that made up the material.

Per the authors' pipeline: Scientists estimated how many nucleated cells there were by amplifying reference gene primers. Assay: immunoSEQ multiplex PCR; the TCRdb copy retains only in-frame clones and omits some. V, J and clone size are those of that table, while D and trimming were read from the DNA. The data hold around 130,000 clones, with around 83% observed a single time. Between the trimmed V and J ends, which lost 4 bases and 4 bases, there was a span of 11 bases. Germline V gives CDR1 SGDLS, CDR2 YYNGEE. The CDR3 contains 14 residues. The chain combines TRBV9 with TRBJ2-2; D might be TRBD1 (5 bases). The clonotype comes from a woman between 45 and 65 years old with acute or convalescent COVID-19. Material for sequencing was peripheral blood. The CDR3: CASSIQVGTGELFF. The DNA for the CDR3 is TGTGCCAGCAGCATACAGGTGGGCACCGGGGAGCTGTTTTTT.